The T cell receptor (beta chain) described here comes from a study of T cells after yellow fever vaccination (dated by TCRdb to about 2019). With regard to the full study: The SMART-Seq v4 Ultra Low Input RNA kit was used to prepare libraries from fractions with low cell numbers. Two healthy male donors, one aged 18 to 29 and one aged 30 to 40 years, made up the cohort. Bulk TCR alpha and beta repertoires were sequenced longitudinally to track T-cell clones before and after primary and booster YFV17D yellow fever vaccination. Blood samples were taken at several timepoints before and after primary and secondary immunization, and bulk PBMC replicates and cell subsets were isolated.

This specimen's treatment or condition label, interpreted: live attenuated yellow fever vaccine strain. At every blood-draw timepoint, two biological replicates of bulk PBMCs were collected. PBMCs were isolated from peripheral blood using a standard Ficoll-Paque protocol. TriZol was used to extract RNA from bulk PBMCs, CD4 and CD8 fractions, and dextramer-positive and dextramer-negative fractions. The trim is 5 bases for V and 0 bases for J, with a gap of 8 bases between the germline ends. The germline V gene (reference sequence) gives CDR1 as GTSNPN and CDR2 as SVGIG. The cysteine opens and the phenylalanine closes a CDR3 of 13 amino acids. Just CDR3 DNA is preserved here, 39 bases in frame from base 1. Summary of the overall study and its limitations: After the booster, most of the clones that had expanded following primary vaccination were detected again (approximately 96% of CD4 and 88% of CD8), which suggests that memory was broadly maintained. Because the study included only a couple of donors, the extent to which the findings can be generalized is limited. A small share of clonotypes occurred in both CD4 and CD8 compartments, likely arising from convergent recombination. Computational filtering was required because FACS-sorted repertoires could contain abundant contaminating clonotypes from the bulk population. The secondary T-cell response was weaker than the primary response but faster, peaking on day 5 instead of day 15.

As concerns this clonotype: What this receptor recognizes is not known. One base away there is no much larger clone; base qualities are not given.

TCR cDNA was synthesized by 5'RACE template switching, through which a universal primer site and unique molecular identifiers were introduced. Priming for cDNA synthesis came from both the TCR alpha and TCR beta constant segments. Libraries were amplified in two PCR steps, with sample barcodes and sequencing adapters added in the second step. Sequencing of libraries was performed on Illumina HiSeq 2500 (2x100 bp) or NovaSeq (2x150 bp). The authors processed their data as follows. MIGEC handled demultiplexing of reads and collapsing into UMI consensus sequences, while MiXCR performed V(D)J alignment. Using edgeR on replicate PBMC samples, clonotypes were called vaccine-responding if FDR was below 0.01 and the log2 fold change was above 5 up to day 15. CD4 or CD8 identity was assigned to each bulk clonotype according to whether the clonotype was present at higher abundance in the sequenced CD4 repertoire or the sequenced CD8 repertoire. TCRdb cleaned the public reads at Q25 with fastp, built clones with MiXCR and kept in-frame beta chains. Identical CDR3 protein sequences are pooled into one entry, listed with their most common genes and DNA. The V and J calls were not made by the authors but by TCRdb's processing. The sample records 350,000 or so distinct CDR3 sequences, roughly 8% of which are singletons. In total, the top ten clones hold about 16% of the sample.

The receptor's source is a man between 18 and 35 years old who received the YFV17D yellow fever vaccine. The chain couples TRBV30 to TRBJ2-4, with the D segment identity uncertain. The input for sequencing was PBMCs, taken about 41 days after the first yellow fever vaccination. The CDR3 amino acid sequence is: CAWDIIAKNIQYF. The nucleotide sequence reads as follows: TGTGCCTGGGACATCATAGCCAAAAACATTCAGTACTTC. The variable domain in full, with residues beyond the CDR3 obtained from the reference TRBV30 and TRBJ2-4 genes, is SQTIHQWPATLVQPVGSPLSLECTVEGTSNPNLYWYRQAAGRGLQLLFYSVGIGQISSEVPQNLSASRPQDRQFILSSKKLLLSDSGFYLCAWDIIAKNIQYFGAGTRLSVL.